This T cell receptor beta chain emerged from a study of vaccination and CD4 T cells after COVID-19. Notes on the study in general: Spike mono-reactivity was found in 304 of the 307 vaccine-specific clones identified in convalescent patients.

Cultured CD4+ T-cell DNA underwent Oncomine TCR Beta short-read sequencing. From CD4+ T cells that had been cultured, genomic DNA was extracted. TCRdb re-called the PCR reads with MiXCR, one entry per CDR3 protein. This repertoire shows roughly 14,000 distinct CDR3 sequences, roughly 50% found once; its top ten account for about 9.4%. In this sample, this clonotype turned up a few times. Its antigen is unknown. The treatment here: roughly ten-day PBMC culture with coronavirus spike peptide pools or control peptides (ViraFEST assay). Cultures of PBMCs, approximately 2 million per well, were set up with roughly 9.1 IU/ml IL-2 and approximately 9.7 ug/ml peptide pools. The starting material was CD4+ T cells from blood, cultured in vitro, obtained before SARS-CoV-2 vaccination. The receptor was isolated from a human donor who had recovered from COVID-19.

The CDR3 reads CSPNLGTEETQYF. CDR3 coding DNA: TGCAGCCCGAACCTAGGGACAGAAGAGACCCAGTACTTC. This chain links TRBV20-1 with TRBJ2-5, with 7 bases lining up with TRBD1. The CDR3 is 13 residues long. Per the germline V gene, CDR1 is DFQATT and CDR2 is SNEGSKA (reference sequence).